The present TCR beta chain was sequenced within a study of T cell repertoires in cytomegalovirus infection. Study context: Public signatures in TCR beta pointed to CMV infection and matching HLA type. Findings and caveats of the study: HLA-C-restricted TCR beta clonotypes specific for CMV led the ex vivo response.

CDR3 length: 16 amino acids. Germline assignment: CDR1 LGHNA and CDR2 YSLEER. J lost 3 bases, V lost 3 bases, and 4 bases had no gene match. A note on this clonotype: Its cognate antigen is unknown.

In TCRdb, the reads were re-called with MiXCR into one record per CDR3 protein. The repertoire holds 450,000 to 600,000 distinct CDR3 sequences, with roughly 34% as singletons. The chain carries TRBV4-3 and TRBJ2-1; 11 bases line up with TRBD1. The sequence was collected from a human donor in good health (CMV status not recorded). Some clones in this sample may be carry-over from other donors' samples. The sample in question was cultured PBMCs, obtained from culture after CMV antigen stimulation. For the CDR3, the DNA is TGCGCCAGCAGCCACGAGGACAGGGGGCTCTACAATGAGCAGTTCTTC. Protein product: CASSHEDRGLYNEQFF.